These T cell receptor beta chains were read from a single sample in a study of T cell responses to AZD1222 COVID-19 vaccine. Only in-frame clones appear in the TCRdb table, and some are missing; sequencing was by immunoSEQ multiplex PCR. This table has some 100,000 clones, approximately 90% appearing once. The sequenced sample was peripheral blood, obtained on day 0 of AZD1222 vaccination. All receptors come from an adult in good health. Each CDR3 is given with its conserved first and last residue. The D gene is left open where the match is weak. Where a row states a size, it is once, few, many or the class of an expanded clone; other rows omit it.

clone size	V gene	J gene	D gene	CDR3 DNA	CDR3 protein
.	TRBV6-5	TRBJ1-1	.	TGTGCCAGCAGTACTTCCGGGGGGGACACTGAAGCTTTCTTT	CASSTSGGDTEAFF
.	TRBV5-8	TRBJ2-4	.	TGTGCCAGCAGCCTCGGACAGAGAGCCAAAAACATTCAGTACTTC	CASSLGQRAKNIQYF
.	TRBV18	TRBJ1-5	.	TGTGCCAGCTCACCAGACAGGTCAAATCAGCCCCAGCATTTT	CASSPDRSNQPQHF
.	TRBV7-8	TRBJ2-5	TRBD2	TGTGCCAGCAGCTTAGTGGTAGCGGGGGGTGCGGAGACCCAGTACTTC	CASSLVVAGGAETQYF
.	TRBV3-1/TRBV3-2	TRBJ1-4	.	TGTGCCAGCAGCCGACCGACAGGAACCCCGGGGAGCGAAAAACTGTTTTTT	CASSRPTGTPGSEKLFF
.	TRBV18	TRBJ1-1	TRBD1	TGTGCCAGCTCACCCCGGGACAGGGTACCTGAAGCTTTCTTT	CASSPRDRVPEAFF
.	TRBV11-3	TRBJ2-5	TRBD2	TGTGCCAGCAGCTCACGACTAGCGGGGGGCGAAGAGACCCAGTACTTC	CASSSRLAGGEETQYF
once	TRBV18	TRBJ1-6	.	TGTGCCAGCTCACCACAAACAGGGATGGGTTCCTATAATTCACCCCTCCACTTT	CASSPQTGMGSYNSPLHF
.	TRBV6-2/TRBV6-3	TRBJ2-3	.	TGTGCCAGCAGTCCAACCACAGATACGCAGTATTTT	CASSPTTDTQYF
.	TRBV5-1	TRBJ2-1	.	TGCGCCAGCAGCTTGGGTTCAGGGCCCCGGATTGGTGAGCAGTTCTTC	CASSLGSGPRIGEQFF
.	TRBV9	TRBJ1-2	.	TGTGCCAGCAGCGTAGGAGGGAACTATGGCTACACCTTC	CASSVGGNYGYTF
.	TRBV5-1	TRBJ1-2	TRBD1	TGCGCCAGCAGCTTCGACAGGGTGTATGGCTACACCTTC	CASSFDRVYGYTF
.	TRBV5-1	TRBJ1-1	.	TGCGCCAGCAGCTTGCTTTCGAACACTGAAGCTTTCTTT	CASSLLSNTEAFF
.	TRBV12-3/TRBV12-4	TRBJ1-1	.	TGTGCCAGCAGTTTGTTCGCTTCCGCGCGAGCTTTCTTT	CASSLFASARAFF
many	TRBV4-1	TRBJ2-7	TRBD1	TGCGCCAGCAGCCAAACCGGGACAGGGAAATACGAGCAGTACTTC	CASSQTGTGKYEQYF
.	TRBV5-5	TRBJ2-7	.	TGTGCCAGCAGCTTGTTTCAGAAGACCTACGAGCAGTACTTC	CASSLFQKTYEQYF
.	TRBV6-6	TRBJ1-2	.	TGTGCCAGCAGTCAACAGGTGAACTATGGCTACACCTTC	CASSQQVNYGYTF
.	TRBV2	TRBJ2-3	.	TGTGCCAGCAGCCCAAACTTGGAGCAGTATTTT	CASSPNLEQYF